There are a few counts of the clone carrying this TCR beta chain. Its target is unknown. Researchers collected around 11 milliliters of peripheral blood from every single donor. Between the trimmed V and J ends, which lost 5 bases and 2 bases, there was a span of 14 bases. Germline assignment: CDR1 SGHTA and CDR2 FQGNSA. This CDR3 has 15 residues. It was with a sample-barcoded 5' primer and a J-beta primer mix that a second PCR of about 6 to 12 cycles was run. From the 5' RACE reads, TCRdb called clonotypes with MiXCR, one entry per CDR3 protein. The table includes over 1,500,000 distinct CDR3 sequences, around 40% detected once. This entry comes from a study of blood T cells in healthy people across ages. General study findings and limits: Researchers said unsorted PBMCs prevented a conclusive naive versus antigen-experienced comparison. Donor CMV infection status was unknown, possibly confounding age-related changes in expanded clonotypes.

The rearrangement joins TRBV7-2 to TRBJ2-3, with D uncertain. What was sequenced was blood. The clonotype was recovered from a human donor in good health. The CDR3 is CASSATLGYTDTQYF. The CDR3 bases are TGTGCCAGCAGCGCCACCCTTGGGTACACAGATACGCAGTATTTT.